The 23 T cell receptor beta chains reported below all come from one sample, sequenced in a study of T cell repertoires in cytomegalovirus infection (dated by TCRdb to about 2019). Interpreted using the paper, the treatment or condition label stands for: in vitro stimulation with specific CMV peptide epitopes to enrich CMV-specific T cells. Sequencing took place on an Illumina HiSeq 1500. The public reads were run again by TCRdb, first through fastp at Q25 and then through MiXCR, and only productive beta chains were kept. A single entry per CDR3 protein holds the most common genes and DNA from its merged rows. In all, the sample holds 100,000 or so distinct CDR3 sequences, and roughly 39% of those were seen once. The ten largest clones capture roughly 70% of the sample. These receptors' antigens are unknown. Here the sequenced sample was CD8+ T cells from cultured PBMCs, taken from culture after CMV antigen stimulation. The receptors derive from a human donor in good health (CMV status not recorded). Some clones in this sample may be carry-over from other donors' samples.

The table lists this clonotype with a few counts. The chain employs TRBV11-2 and TRBJ2-5, with D hard to call. The CDR3 length is 14 residues. Germline assignment: CDR1 SGHAT and CDR2 FQNNGV. Trimming took off 3 bases at V and 4 bases at J, with 12 bases between the two ends. The CDR3 coding sequence is TGTGCCAGCAGCTTTTTTGCTGGTGCAGAGACCCAGTACTTC. This encodes CASSFFAGAETQYF.

This clonotype was counted only a few times. V and J are TRBV7-6 and TRBJ1-4, with D possibly matching TRBD1 (5 bases). Trimming took off 2 bases at V and 8 bases at J, with 12 bases between the two ends. Germline loops: CDR1 SGHVS, CDR2 FNYEAQ. The CDR3 length is 14 residues. This CDR3 reads CASSLWEDNEKLFF. DNA for the CDR3: TGTGCCAGCAGCTTATGGGAGGACAACGAAAAACTGTTTTTT.

This clonotype was picked up many times. The chain has TRBV6-6 and TRBJ1-2; 7 bases align to TRBD1. V lost 5 bases, J lost 1 base, and 4 bases stayed unmatched. Germline V gene sequence: CDR1 MNHNY, CDR2 SVGAGI (reference sequence). The CDR3 is made up of 14 amino acids. CDR3 DNA: TGTGCCAGCAGTCACAGGGGTCTTAACTATGGCTACACCTTC. This translates into CASSHRGLNYGYTF.

This chain uses TRBV20-1 with TRBJ2-7; TRBD1 matches 10 bases. The V gene's germline CDR1 is DFQATT and CDR2 SNEGSKA (reference sequence). The CDR3 spans 14 residues. J gave up 6 bases and V 6 bases, and 11 bases lay outside the gene matches. The CDR3 loop is CSADTGTGVPEQYF. For the CDR3, the DNA is TGCAGTGCAGACACCGGGACAGGGGTTCCCGAGCAGTACTTC.

In this sample, this clonotype turned up many times. The gene calls are TRBV27 and TRBJ2-2, with 8 bases aligning to TRBD1. V was pared by 6 bases and J by 5 bases, with 8 bases of the junction left unmatched. The CDR3 runs to 15 residues. CDR1 is MNHEY and CDR2 is SMNVEV in the germline V gene (reference sequence). The DNA for the CDR3 is TGTGCCAGCAGCCAAGGACAGGGCGGGACCGGGGAGCTGTTTTTT. Translation gives CASSQGQGGTGELFF.

This chain connects TRBV12-3 or TRBV12-4 to TRBJ2-5; TRBD1 agrees at 8 bases. The CDR3 is 15 amino acids. Trimming at V came to 5 bases and at J to 4 bases, leaving 9 bases not matched to a gene. CDR3 sequence: CASSPHGQGGETQYF. CDR3 DNA sequence: TGTGCCAGCAGTCCCCACGGACAGGGAGGAGAGACCCAGTACTTC.

This chain links TRBV15 with TRBJ1-2; D not certain. The V gene lost 5 bases and the J gene lost 3 bases, with 13 bases spanning the gap. This CDR3 has 14 amino acids. Germline V lookup: CDR1 LNHNV, CDR2 YYDKDF (reference sequence). This chain's CDR3 is CATSSHRVDYGYTF. The CDR3, as DNA: TGTGCCACCAGCTCGCACCGGGTTGACTATGGCTACACCTTC.

CDR3 residues: CASSHTGGYGYTF. DNA for the CDR3: TGTGCCAGCAGCCACACAGGGGGCTATGGCTACACCTTC. The chain joins TRBV14 to TRBJ1-2; TRBD1 matches 8 bases. The junction had 1 base not matched to a gene; V was cut back by 3 bases and J by 4 bases. CDR3 length: 13 residues. Germline V gene lookup returns CDR1 SGHDN and CDR2 FVKESK. The full variable domain, with the rest looked up from reference TRBV14 and TRBJ1-2, is EAGVTQFPSHSVIEKGQTVTLRCDPISGHDNLYWYRRVMGKEIKFLLHFVKESKQDESGMPNNRFLAERTGGTYSTLKVQPAELEDSGVYFCASSHTGGYGYTFGSGTRLTVV.

This clonotype showed up just a few times. The CDR3 DNA is TGTGCCAGCAGCTGGACCGGGACTAGCGGATTTAATGAGCAGTTCTTC. This translates into CASSWTGTSGFNEQFF. V and J are TRBV7-9 and TRBJ2-1; the match to TRBD2 covers 11 bases. V lost 4 bases and J lost 7; bases outside the gene matches: 9. CDR1 is SEHNR, CDR2 FQNEAQ, per germline (reference sequence). The CDR3 has 16 amino acids.

V is TRBV4-1 and J is TRBJ1-1, with D maybe TRBD1 (6 bases). CDR3 length: 16 residues. With 1 base removed from V and 0 bases from J, the gap between germline ends came to 12 bases. Per the germline V gene, CDR1 is MGHRA and CDR2 is YSYEKL. The CDR3 protein is CASSQAPGGLNTEAFF. The CDR3 bases are TGCGCCAGCAGCCAAGCCCCGGGGGGCCTGAACACTGAAGCTTTCTTT.

The J gene is TRBJ2-2, the V gene TRBV5-6; D is unclear. Deletions cut 2 bases from V and 1 base from J, with 9 bases between. CDR1 and CDR2 (germline): SGHDT, YYEEEE. The CDR3 extends over 15 amino acids. CDR3 amino acids: CASSFKVRNTGELFF. The DNA for the CDR3 is TGTGCCAGCAGCTTTAAGGTCAGGAACACCGGGGAGCTGTTTTTT.

This chain uses TRBV27 with TRBJ2-2; D may be TRBD2 (6 bases). This CDR3 is 18 amino acids long. Trimming shortened V by 3 bases and J by 1 base, and 18 bases separated the two germline ends. Germline CDR1 reads MNHEY; CDR2 reads SMNVEV (reference sequence). In nucleotides, the CDR3 is TGTGCCAGCAGTTTGGGGGGAAACAAGATAAGGAACACCGGGGAGCTGTTTTTT. This encodes CASSLGGNKIRNTGELFF.

A few counts support this clonotype. V usage is TRBV27 and J usage is TRBJ2-3; D is possibly TRBD1 (5 bases). The V gene's germline CDR1 is MNHEY and CDR2 SMNVEV (reference sequence). The CDR3 extends over 11 amino acids. V lost 7 bases to trimming and J lost 7 bases, with 9 bases between them. CDR3 nucleotide sequence: TGTGCCAGCACTTCAGGGCATACGCAGTATTTT. Encoded protein: CASTSGHTQYF.

This clonotype was counted a few times. The J gene is TRBJ1-1, the V gene TRBV7-6; D may be TRBD1 (6 bases). The CDR3 runs 15 residues. V was clipped by 1 base and J by 1 base, with 10 bases between them. The germline V gene encodes CDR1 SGHVS and CDR2 FNYEAQ. CDR3 DNA sequence: TGTGCCAGCAGCTTAGAACCAGGGGAGAACACTGAAGCTTTCTTT. Translating it yields CASSLEPGENTEAFF.

At least ten counts were recorded for this clonotype. The chain links TRBV11-1 to TRBJ1-2; 7 bases map to TRBD1. V shed 5 bases and J 4 bases; nucleotides not matched to a gene: 7. Germline loops: CDR1 SGHAT, CDR2 FQDESV (reference sequence). The length of the CDR3 is 14 residues. This CDR3 reads CASSKTGVSYGYTF. The CDR3 nucleotides read TGTGCCAGCAGCAAAACAGGGGTCAGCTATGGCTACACCTTC.

The chain has TRBV27 and TRBJ2-7; TRBD1 might be the D (5 bases). The CDR3 runs 13 residues. The V end lost 2 bases, the J end lost 4 bases, and 9 bases lay between the germline ends. CDR1 and CDR2 (germline): MNHEY, SMNVEV (reference sequence). CDR3 protein: CASSLGARYEQYF. CDR3 sequence (DNA): TGTGCCAGCAGTTTAGGGGCTAGATACGAGCAGTACTTC.

V usage is TRBV7-9 and J usage is TRBJ1-2, with D maybe TRBD1 (6 bases). CDR1 SEHNR and CDR2 FQNEAQ come from the germline V gene (reference sequence). V shed 5 bases and J shed 2 bases, with 18 bases lying between them. This CDR3 comprises 16 residues. The CDR3 protein is CASSPRVGGANYGYTF. The CDR3, as DNA: TGTGCCAGCAGCCCTCGGGTGGGGGGCGCGAACTATGGCTACACCTTC.

The rearrangement links TRBV6-1 to TRBJ2-1; D gene uncertain. The CDR3 runs to 14 residues. V lost 4 bases and J 2 bases, leaving 9 bases between the germline ends. Germline V lookup: CDR1 MNHNS, CDR2 SASEGT. Here the CDR3 reads CASSGDSTYNEQFF. The CDR3, as DNA: TGTGCCAGCAGTGGAGATAGTACCTACAATGAGCAGTTCTTC.

The chain joins TRBV15 to TRBJ2-2; D gene uncertain. The length of the CDR3 is 15 residues. CDR1 LNHNV and CDR2 YYDKDF come from the germline V gene (reference sequence). The ends were cut back, 0 bases at V and 0 bases at J, with 5 bases in the middle. The CDR3 DNA follows: TGTGCCACCAGCAGAGATGAGGCGAACACCGGGGAGCTGTTTTTT. Translating it yields CATSRDEANTGELFF.

This sequence joins TRBV20-1 and TRBJ2-5, with 10 bases aligning to TRBD2. In germline, CDR1 is DFQATT, CDR2 SNEGSKA (reference sequence). This CDR3 has 16 amino acids. The V gene end was trimmed by 4 bases and the J gene end by 2 bases; junction bases not matched to a gene: 10. This CDR3 reads CSATTTSGELQETQYF. In nucleotides, the CDR3 is TGCAGTGCTACGACTACTAGCGGGGAACTTCAAGAGACCCAGTACTTC.

This clonotype was detected ten times or more. This chain links TRBV12-3 or TRBV12-4 with TRBJ1-2; D is unclear. This CDR3 spans 12 amino acids. The ends were cut back, 9 bases at V and 7 bases at J, with 15 bases in the middle. The CDR3 nucleotides are TGTGCCAGTACTACTGACATGGGTGGCTACACCTTC. It encodes CASTTDMGGYTF.

The chain employs TRBV6-6 and TRBJ1-2; D not certain. Trimming left V 2 bases short and J 4 bases short, with 8 bases between. The CDR3 runs 13 residues. CDR1 and CDR2 (germline): MNHNY, SVGAGI (reference sequence). The CDR3 here is CASSYGILYGYTF. DNA for the CDR3: TGTGCCAGCAGTTACGGTATTCTCTATGGCTACACCTTC.

The chain has TRBV7-9 and TRBJ1-1; D uncertain. Germline V CDR1 and CDR2: SEHNR, FQNEAQ (reference sequence). V was shortened by 1 base and J by 2 bases, with 11 bases between the two germline ends. The CDR3 spans 15 residues. CDR3 loop: CASSLGDLRNTEAFF. The CDR3 DNA follows: TGTGCCAGCAGCTTAGGTGACCTCAGAAACACTGAAGCTTTCTTT.